The 2 T cell receptor beta chains in this list originate from one sample, sequenced in a study of cytomegalovirus exposure and HLA in healthy donors. The study ran its PCR with 60 Vbeta and 13 Jbeta primers. The method was immunoSEQ multiplex PCR; TCRdb's version includes in-frame clones alone and lacks a portion of them. Of around 180,000 clones listed, around 80% are singletons. The material sequenced was PBMCs. These TCRs come from a young woman in good health and CMV-seropositive.

This clone was seen more than once but under ten times. The chain joins TRBV7-9 to TRBJ1-3; 7 bases align to TRBD1. CDR3 size: 15 residues. The V and J ends lost 5 bases and 0 bases, in that order; junction bases with no gene match: 4. Germline V gene sequence: CDR1 SEHNR, CDR2 FQNEAQ (reference sequence). The CDR3 is CASSRTGSSGNTIYF. CDR3 bases: TGTGCCAGCAGCAGGACAGGCAGCTCTGGAAACACCATATATTTT.

This clone came up once. CDR3 amino acids: CASTAAYEQYV. The CDR3 region has the DNA TGTGCCAGTACAGCAGCCTACGAGCAGTACGTC. The genes are TRBV21-1 and TRBJ2-7; the DNA was not compared with TRBD1, the D call given in the table. TRBV21-1 has pseudogene status. The CDR3 contains 11 residues.